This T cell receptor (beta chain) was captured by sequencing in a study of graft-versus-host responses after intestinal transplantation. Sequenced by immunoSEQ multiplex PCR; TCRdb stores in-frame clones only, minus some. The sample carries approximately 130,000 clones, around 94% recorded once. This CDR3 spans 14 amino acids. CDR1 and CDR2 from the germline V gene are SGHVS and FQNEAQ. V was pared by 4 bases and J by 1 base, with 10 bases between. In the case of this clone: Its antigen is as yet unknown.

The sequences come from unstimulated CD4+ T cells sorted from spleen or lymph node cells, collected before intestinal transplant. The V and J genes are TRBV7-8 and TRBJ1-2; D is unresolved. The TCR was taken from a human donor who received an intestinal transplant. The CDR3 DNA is TGTGCCAGCAGCTCAACGTGGGGTAACTATGGCTACACCTTC. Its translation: CASSSTWGNYGYTF.